The rows below give T cell receptor beta chains drawn from one sample of a study of beta chain features in type 1 diabetes. Assay: immunoSEQ multiplex PCR; the TCRdb copy retains only in-frame clones and omits some. This table holds around 170,000 clones, 9% found once. The sequencing sample was made of central memory CD4+ T cells from blood. The receptors here all came from a woman aged 25 to 39 with type 1 diabetes. CDR3s include the opening cysteine and the closing phenylalanine or tryptophan.

v_call cdr3_length cdr3_aa
TRBV7-2 17 CASSFLSAGGRTDTQYF
TRBV5-1 17 CASSLESTSRNTDTQYF
TRBV4-1 15 CASSQGQVGDEKLFF
TRBV28 16 CASRKQGFGISEKLFF
TRBV4-2 16 CASSQPTGGTAYEQYF
TRBV5-4 13 CASSARGGTEAFF
TRBV9 15 CASSAGREFYNEQFF
TRBV15 14 CATSRSRNPYEQYF
TRBV28 15 CASSLWTSLSDTQYF
TRBV7-9 18 CASSFGRIGGGKGQPQHF
TRBV10-3 17 CAISGPGLAGEADTQYF
TRBV18 15 CASSPGTSGRDEQFF
TRBV28 14 CASSQGQGKNIQYF
TRBV18 15 CASSPLGQYTDTQYF
TRBV11-2 15 CASSPQRGSGDEQYF
TRBV5-1 14 CASRWTASSYEQYF
TRBV2 15 CASSLRAPGTDTQYF